The T cell receptor (beta chain) under discussion was sequenced for a study of OX40 agonist ivuxolimab in advanced cancers. Sequencing was performed with immunoSEQ multiplex PCR; in TCRdb, only in-frame clones are kept and a portion is missing. The table has 70,000 to 80,000 clones, 93% seen once; the top ten hold 6.2%. Material: CD4+ or CD8+ T cells sorted from blood, obtained in a trial of the OX40 agonist ivuxolimab. The receptor was isolated from an adult with an advanced solid tumor such as melanoma, head and neck, liver or kidney cancer.

Here the CDR3 reads CASGTGTGIYGYTF. CDR3 coding DNA: TGTGCCAGTGGGACCGGGACAGGGATATATGGCTACACCTTC. The V and J genes are TRBV11-2 and TRBJ1-2; 9 bases match TRBD1. Germline loops: CDR1 SGHAT, CDR2 FQNNGV. The CDR3 covers 14 residues. Trimming at V came to 9 bases and at J to 5 bases, leaving 10 bases not matched to a gene.